This T cell receptor beta chain was recorded in a study of a mutant IDH1 vaccine in newly diagnosed glioma. About the research overall: Treated patients had a mean age of approximately 40 years and a sex split that was roughly 60% male and approximately 38% female. Those enrolled had earlier been treated with radiotherapy, temozolomide, or both, mostly both. Overall study results and limits: Seemingly, top peripheral T cell clonotype changes bore no relation to pseudoprogression.

Generated by immunoSEQ multiplex PCR, the TCRdb table keeps only in-frame clones and is missing some. This sample carries roughly 120,000 clones, roughly 75% of them seen once, and the ten largest clones take about 5.5%. Time point defined: week 11, during vaccination. In the vaccine, a single dose held 300 ug of the mutant IDH1 20-mer peptide, along with topical imiquimod. Each tumor in the donors was a new WHO grade 3 or 4 astrocytoma, IDH1-mutant and ATRX-lost. As regards this clone: What it recognizes is unknown.

V lost 5 bases and J lost 8; bases outside the gene matches: 7. In germline, CDR1 is SNHLY, CDR2 FYNNEI. This CDR3 spans 14 amino acids. This TCR was recovered from a man between 40 and 49 years old with glioma. The gene calls are TRBV2 and TRBJ2-1, with 9 bases identical to TRBD1. The sequenced sample was PBMCs, obtained from a glioma patient whose treatment included an IDH1 peptide vaccine. The CDR3: CASSTGTGYDEQFF. The CDR3 DNA reads as TGTGCCAGCAGTACCGGGACAGGGTATGATGAGCAGTTCTTC.